Below, one TCR beta chain is given with its context. Ten or more counts support this clonotype. The specificity of this receptor is unknown. The input lacks base qualities; no much larger clone sits a single base away. CDR1 and CDR2 are drawn from the germline V gene: SGHRS, YFSETQ. V is cut back by 0 bases and J by 3 bases, with 5 bases in the junction unmatched. The CDR3, from cysteine to phenylalanine, totals 15 residues. The DNA shown is the 45-base CDR3, in frame from base 1. This specimen belongs to a study of regulatory T cells in long-lasting Graves disease (dated by TCRdb to the early 2020s). The study in broad terms: Patients with newly diagnosed Graves' disease had been on antithyroid drugs for under 3 months. The study was registered as a clinical trial and conducted in China. A total of 35 or so samples were covered by TCR sequencing, comprising approximately 13 persistent and around 20 newly diagnosed Graves' disease patients. Persistent Graves' disease patients were compared with newly diagnosed Graves' disease patients by peripheral blood TCR sequencing and RNA sequencing. Here is what the overall study found, with its caveats: Persistent Graves' disease patients showed lower TCR Shannon entropy and fewer highly expanded clones than newly diagnosed patients, suggesting clonal expansion. Only the TCR beta chain was sequenced and analyzed. Patients with persistent disease shared more public clonotypes (fewer than 3,000) than newly diagnosed patients did (approximately 970). TRBV28, TRBJ1-2 and TRBJ2-5 were preferentially used in persistent disease, while TRBV20-1 and TRBJ2-1 were favored in newly diagnosed disease. Peripheral blood alone was examined, since thyroid tissue, which constituted the primary lesion, could not be accessed. The authors acknowledged the small sample size as a limitation that may reduce accuracy.

The time point tag for this specimen amounts to: newly diagnosed GD, antithyroid drugs for less than 3 months. RNA was extracted from PBMCs in TRIzol for both TCR sequencing and RNA sequencing. The diagnosis of Graves' disease followed American Thyroid Association guidelines. Recruitment of patients was carried out at an endocrinology department in Xi'an, China. From each patient, 8 to 10 milliliters of peripheral blood was collected into an EDTA anticoagulant tube. Ficoll Paque Plus density gradient separation was used to isolate PBMCs, and no further T cell sorting was done. An Agilent 2100 Bioanalyzer and agarose gel were used to check RNA quality, and a NanoDrop 2000 was used to measure RNA concentration. Preparation of the library involved multiplex PCR. Sequencer: Illumina HiSeq 4000. To build TCR beta libraries, CDR3 regions were amplified by Arm-PCR using iRepertoire HTBI primers. Before sequencing, the PCR products underwent gel purification. The authors processed their data as follows. Gene usage analysis of CDR3 amino acid clonotypes relied on the 60 or so TRBV and more than twelve TRBJ segments identified across samples. COPE and FqMerger were used to merge the filtered high-quality paired reads into contigs. BLAST was used to align contigs to IMGT TRBV, TRBD and TRBJ reference genes, and CDR3 was defined according to IMGT. Any clonotype with a frequency above 0.1% was classified as a highly expanded clone. Shannon entropy served as the measure of repertoire diversity, while the Gini coefficient captured V-J evenness. A clonotype found in more than one individual was treated as public. TCRdb trimmed public reads at Q25 via fastp, called clones via MiXCR and kept in-frame beta chains. Every entry covers one CDR3 protein and lists the most common genes and DNA from its rows. The V and J calls shown here were made by TCRdb, not taken from the authors' results. The sample has more than 350,000 distinct CDR3 sequences on record, 15% of them singletons. Over 15% of the sample is held by the ten biggest clonotypes.

These sequences were also reported in another study, on T cells in Graves' hyperthyroidism and ophthalmopathy. Per that second paper: A patient counted as having stable Graves' hyperthyroidism if no progression to ophthalmopathy occurred over 18 months of follow-up. Hyperthyroidism patients were aged 18 to 65 years and newly diagnosed, with disease duration of less than 2 months. Any patient with an uncontrolled infection, another autoimmune disease, pregnancy or lactation was excluded. Diagnoses were based on clinical symptoms, serum thyroxine and TRAb, thyroid ultrasound and orbital computed tomography. The TCR CDR3 was subjected to a first round of RT-PCR using the HTBI primer set and the Qiagen OneStep RT-PCR kit. Blood samples also contained most of the expanded thyroid clonotypes (frequency above 0.001), which suggests that blood repertoires may reflect thyroid immune responses. A model built on a 13 V-J signature distinguished ophthalmopathy from stable hyperthyroidism, reaching 85% to 90% sensitivity and under 84% specificity in cross-validation and 80%/75% in testing. During validation, the model predicted progression to ophthalmopathy a median of roughly 7.1 months ahead of onset, with roughly 65% sensitivity and roughly 75% specificity. To identify distinguishing TCR V-J signatures, a discovery cohort of 95 to 100 patients was used, comprising 40 to 45 with Graves' ophthalmopathy and around 57 with stable Graves' hyperthyroidism. Whether ophthalmopathy could be predicted prospectively was tested in an independent validation cohort made up of roughly 19 hyperthyroidism patients plus 17 patients who later progressed to ophthalmopathy. The 95 to 100 discovery patients were randomly split 7:3 into training and test sets. The study also compared thyroid tissue and blood T-cell repertoires from several Graves' hyperthyroidism patients. After blood sampling, hyperthyroidism patients were treated with methimazole at a starting dose of 30 mg daily, and ophthalmopathy patients were treated with high-dose intravenous methylprednisolone. Libraries were constructed in a second round of multiplex PCR, after which size selection and purification were carried out. Libraries were sequenced paired-end with 100 bp reads on an Illumina HiSeq2000. SOAPnuke was used to process the raw data, with reads discarded if the reads contained adapters or uncalled bases, had a mean Phred below 15, or lacked an exact constant-primer or identifier match. COPE v1.2.5 was used to merge high-quality paired reads, and clonotypes were defined as unique nucleotide sequences. Clonotypes were aligned to IMGT TRBV, TRBD and TRBJ reference segments using MiTCR v1.1. The analysis was restricted to V-J combinations with a frequency above 0.0001, which together covered over 99% of the repertoires. A TCS score was defined as the ratio between F50 (clonal expansion) and ExV (chaos), using BLOSUM62-based TCRdist between CDR3 peptides within each V-J. Welch's t-statistics and random forest reduced roughly 500 V-J features to under 15, which were used in a naive Bayes classifier (R e1071). No statistical method was used to set the sample size in advance, and investigators knew the group allocation. The paper reports TCR Vbeta CDR3 sequencing of roughly 140 peripheral blood samples: under 45 ophthalmopathy, about 75 hyperthyroidism and around 17 progressor patients.

The sequence came from a woman under 40 with Graves disease. Donor details come from another sample of the same person, matched by shared clones. The sequenced sample was peripheral blood mononuclear cells (PBMCs), obtained at new diagnosis, from a patient treated with antithyroid drugs. This chain is built from TRBV5-1 and TRBJ2-7, with 8 bases matching TRBD1. The base sequence is TGCGCCAGCAGCTTGGGACCGGACAGGGTCTACGAGCAGTACTTC. Its protein reads: CASSLGPDRVYEQYF.